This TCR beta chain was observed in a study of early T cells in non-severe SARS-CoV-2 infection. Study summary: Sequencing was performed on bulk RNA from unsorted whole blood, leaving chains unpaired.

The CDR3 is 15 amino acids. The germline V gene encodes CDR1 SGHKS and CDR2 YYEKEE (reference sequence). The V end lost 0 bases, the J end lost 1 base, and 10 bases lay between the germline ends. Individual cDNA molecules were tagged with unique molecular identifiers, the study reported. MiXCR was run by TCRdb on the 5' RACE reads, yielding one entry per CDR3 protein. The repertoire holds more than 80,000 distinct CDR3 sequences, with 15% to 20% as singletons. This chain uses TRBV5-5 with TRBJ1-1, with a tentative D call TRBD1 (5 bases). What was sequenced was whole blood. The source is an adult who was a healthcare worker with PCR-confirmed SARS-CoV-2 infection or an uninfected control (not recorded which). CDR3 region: CASSLVSGPNTEAFF. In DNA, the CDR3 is TGTGCCAGCAGCTTGGTGTCGGGACCGAACACTGAAGCTTTCTTT.